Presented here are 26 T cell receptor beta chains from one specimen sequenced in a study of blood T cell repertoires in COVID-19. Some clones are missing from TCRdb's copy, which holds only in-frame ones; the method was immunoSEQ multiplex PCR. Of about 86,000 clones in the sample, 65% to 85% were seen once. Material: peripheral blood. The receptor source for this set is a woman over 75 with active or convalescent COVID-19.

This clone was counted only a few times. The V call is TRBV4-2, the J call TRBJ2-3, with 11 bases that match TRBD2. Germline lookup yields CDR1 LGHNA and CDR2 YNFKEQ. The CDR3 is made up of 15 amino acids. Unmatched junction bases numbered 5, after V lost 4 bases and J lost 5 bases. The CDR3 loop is CASSPRLAGKDTQYF. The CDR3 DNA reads TGTGCCAGCAGCCCCCGACTAGCGGGAAAAGATACGCAGTATTTT.

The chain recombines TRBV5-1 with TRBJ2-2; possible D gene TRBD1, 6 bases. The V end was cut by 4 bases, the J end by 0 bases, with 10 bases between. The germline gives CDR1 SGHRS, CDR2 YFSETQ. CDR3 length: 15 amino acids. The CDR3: CASSLGTPNTGELFF. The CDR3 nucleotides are TGCGCCAGCAGCCTCGGGACACCGAACACCGGGGAGCTGTTTTTT.

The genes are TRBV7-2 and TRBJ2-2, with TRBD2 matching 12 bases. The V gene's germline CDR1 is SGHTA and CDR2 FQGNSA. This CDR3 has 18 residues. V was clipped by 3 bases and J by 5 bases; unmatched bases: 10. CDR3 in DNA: TGTGCCAGCAGCTTCCCTAGCGGGGGGGCGTTAGGAACCGGGGAGCTGTTTTTT. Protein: CASSFPSGGALGTGELFF.

Here the CDR3 DNA reads TGTGCCACTGCGACTATTAGCTCCTACAATGAGCAGTTCTTC. Translation: CATATISSYNEQFF. The chain employs TRBV19 and TRBJ2-1; D may be TRBD2 (5 bases). The germline V and J ends were trimmed by 10 bases and 0 bases, with 13 bases remaining between them. This CDR3 contains 14 residues. The germline gives CDR1 LNHDA, CDR2 SQIVND (reference sequence).

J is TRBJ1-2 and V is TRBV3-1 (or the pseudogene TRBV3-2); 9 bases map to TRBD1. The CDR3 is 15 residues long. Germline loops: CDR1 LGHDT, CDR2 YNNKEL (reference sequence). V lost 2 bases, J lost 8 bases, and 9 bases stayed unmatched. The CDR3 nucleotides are TGTGCCAGCAGCCAAAGAACAGGGGGCGCCTTGGGCTACACCTTC. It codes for CASSQRTGGALGYTF.

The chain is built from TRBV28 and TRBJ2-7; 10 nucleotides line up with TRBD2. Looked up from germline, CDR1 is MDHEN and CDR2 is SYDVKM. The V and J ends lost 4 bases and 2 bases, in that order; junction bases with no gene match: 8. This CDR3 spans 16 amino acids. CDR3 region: CASSSGLAGVTYEQYF. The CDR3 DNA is TGTGCCAGCAGTTCGGGGCTAGCGGGAGTAACCTACGAGCAGTACTTC.

As DNA, the CDR3 is TGTGCCAGCAGTCTTCTTTTGGCCAGTCAGGGTAATGAAAAACTGTTTTTT. Protein product: CASSLLLASQGNEKLFF. The J gene is TRBJ1-4, the V gene TRBV28; TRBD1 is a possible D gene (5 bases). The V end lost 5 bases, the J end lost 4 bases, and 20 bases lay between the germline ends. The CDR3 is 17 residues long. CDR1 is MDHEN, CDR2 SYDVKM, per germline.

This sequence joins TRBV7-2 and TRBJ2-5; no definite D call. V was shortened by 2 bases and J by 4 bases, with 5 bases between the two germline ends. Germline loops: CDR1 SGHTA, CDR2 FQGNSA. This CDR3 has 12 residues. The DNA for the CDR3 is TGTGCCAGCAGCTTAAGAGGAGAGACCCAGTACTTC. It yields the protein CASSLRGETQYF.

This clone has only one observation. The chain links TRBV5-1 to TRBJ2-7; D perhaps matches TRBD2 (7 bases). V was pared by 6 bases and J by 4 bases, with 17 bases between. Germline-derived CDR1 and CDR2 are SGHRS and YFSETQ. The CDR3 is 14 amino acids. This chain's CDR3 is CASTASGGEYEQYF. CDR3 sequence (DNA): TGCGCCAGCACCGCCTCGGGGGGCGAATACGAGCAGTACTTC.

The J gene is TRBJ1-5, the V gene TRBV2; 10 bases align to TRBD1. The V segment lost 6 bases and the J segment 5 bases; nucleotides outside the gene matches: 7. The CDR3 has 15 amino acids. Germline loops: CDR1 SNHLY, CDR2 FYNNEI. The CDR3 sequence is CASSALGQGHQPQHF. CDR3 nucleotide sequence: TGTGCCAGCAGCGCGCTGGGACAGGGGCATCAGCCCCAGCATTTT.

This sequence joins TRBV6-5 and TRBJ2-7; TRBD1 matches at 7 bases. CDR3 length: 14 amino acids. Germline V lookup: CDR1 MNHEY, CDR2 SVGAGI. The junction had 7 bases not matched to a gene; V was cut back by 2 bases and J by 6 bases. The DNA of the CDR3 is TGTGCCAGCAGTTACAATCGACAGGGCGCCGAGCAGTACTTC. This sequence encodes CASSYNRQGAEQYF.

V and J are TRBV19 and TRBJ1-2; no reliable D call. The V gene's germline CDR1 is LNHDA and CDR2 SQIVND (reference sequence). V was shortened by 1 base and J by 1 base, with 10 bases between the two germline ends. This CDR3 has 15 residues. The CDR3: CASSIGVRYNYGYTF. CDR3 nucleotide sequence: TGTGCCAGTAGTATAGGAGTCCGCTATAACTATGGCTACACCTTC.

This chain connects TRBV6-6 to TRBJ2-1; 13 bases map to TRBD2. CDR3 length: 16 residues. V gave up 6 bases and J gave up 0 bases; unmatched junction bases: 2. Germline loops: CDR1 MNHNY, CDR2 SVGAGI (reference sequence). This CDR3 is CASSRLAGGSYNEQFF. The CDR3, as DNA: TGTGCCAGCAGCCGACTAGCGGGAGGCTCCTACAATGAGCAGTTCTTC.

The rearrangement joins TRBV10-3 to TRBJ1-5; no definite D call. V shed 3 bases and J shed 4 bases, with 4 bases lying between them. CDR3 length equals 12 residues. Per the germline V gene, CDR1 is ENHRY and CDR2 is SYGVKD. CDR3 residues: CAISDTNQPQHF. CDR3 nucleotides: TGTGCCATCAGTGACACAAATCAGCCCCAGCATTTT.

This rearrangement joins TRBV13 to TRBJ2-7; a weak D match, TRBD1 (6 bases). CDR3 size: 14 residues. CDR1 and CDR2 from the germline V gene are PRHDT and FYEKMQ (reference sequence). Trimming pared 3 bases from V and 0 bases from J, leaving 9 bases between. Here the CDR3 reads CASSFGQLSYEQYF. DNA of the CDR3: TGTGCCAGCAGCTTCGGACAGCTCTCCTACGAGCAGTACTTC.

CDR3 nucleotides: TGTGCCAGCAGCACTACCGGGACCCACGGACTAGCGGGAGGGTTGCGGTACTTC. Residues: CASSTTGTHGLAGGLRYF. This chain joins TRBV28 and TRBJ2-7; 15 bases align to TRBD2. CDR1 is MDHEN and CDR2 is SYDVKM in the germline V gene. The CDR3 totals 18 residues. Losses at the gene ends were 6 bases for V and 12 bases for J; bases not matched to a gene: 21. The complete variable domain, with remaining parts taken from reference TRBV28 and TRBJ2-7, reads DVKVTQSSRYLVKRTGEKVFLECVQDMDHENMFWYRQDPGLGLRLIYFSYDVKMKEKGDIPEGYSVSREKKERFSLILESASTNQTSMYLCASSTTGTHGLAGGLRYFGPGTRLTVT.

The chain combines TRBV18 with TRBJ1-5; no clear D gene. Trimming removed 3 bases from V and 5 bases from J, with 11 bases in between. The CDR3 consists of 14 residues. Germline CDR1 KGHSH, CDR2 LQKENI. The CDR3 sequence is CASSPGRRDQPQHF. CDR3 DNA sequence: TGTGCCAGCTCACCCGGCAGGCGGGATCAGCCCCAGCATTTT.

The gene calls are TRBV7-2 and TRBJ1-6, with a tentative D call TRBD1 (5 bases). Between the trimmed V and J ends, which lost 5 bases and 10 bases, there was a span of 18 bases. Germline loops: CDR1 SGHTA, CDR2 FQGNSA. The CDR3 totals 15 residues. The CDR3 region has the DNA TGTGCCAGCAGCCCGTGGTTACAGGATCGATCACCCCTCCACTTT. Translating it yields CASSPWLQDRSPLHF.

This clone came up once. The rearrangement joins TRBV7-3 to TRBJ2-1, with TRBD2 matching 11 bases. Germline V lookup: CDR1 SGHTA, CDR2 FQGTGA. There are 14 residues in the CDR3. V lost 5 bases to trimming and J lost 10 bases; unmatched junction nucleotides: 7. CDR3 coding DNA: TGTGCCAGCAGCCCCACCCGGACTAGCGGGGAGCAGTTCTTC. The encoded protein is CASSPTRTSGEQFF. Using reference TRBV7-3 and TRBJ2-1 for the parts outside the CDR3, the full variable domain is GAGVSQTPSNKVTEKGKYVELRCDPISGHTALYWYRQSLGQGPEFLIYFQGTGAADDSGLPNDRFFAVRPEGSVSTLKIQRTERGDSAVYLCASSPTRTSGEQFFGPGTRLTVL.

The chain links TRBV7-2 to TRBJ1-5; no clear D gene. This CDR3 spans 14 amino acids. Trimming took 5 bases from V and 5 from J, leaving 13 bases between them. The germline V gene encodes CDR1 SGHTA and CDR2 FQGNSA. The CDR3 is CASSLGRRDQPQHF. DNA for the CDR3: TGTGCCAGCAGCCTAGGGAGGAGGGATCAGCCCCAGCATTTT.

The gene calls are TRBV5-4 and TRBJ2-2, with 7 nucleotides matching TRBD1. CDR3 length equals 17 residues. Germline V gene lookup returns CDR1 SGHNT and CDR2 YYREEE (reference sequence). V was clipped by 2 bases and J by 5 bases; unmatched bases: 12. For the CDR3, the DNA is TGTGCCAGCAGCTTTCCCATGACAGGGTATAGAACCGGGGAGCTGTTTTTT. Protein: CASSFPMTGYRTGELFF.

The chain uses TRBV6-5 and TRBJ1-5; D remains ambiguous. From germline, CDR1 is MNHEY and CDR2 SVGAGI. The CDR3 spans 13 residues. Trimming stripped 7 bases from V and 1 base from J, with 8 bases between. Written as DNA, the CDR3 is TGTGCCAGCACAGGCATGAGCAATCAGCCCCAGCATTTT. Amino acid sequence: CASTGMSNQPQHF.

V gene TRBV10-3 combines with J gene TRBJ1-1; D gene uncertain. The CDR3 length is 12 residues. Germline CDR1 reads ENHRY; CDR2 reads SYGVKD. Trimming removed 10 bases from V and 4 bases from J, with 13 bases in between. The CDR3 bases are TGTGCCACTTACAGTTTGAGCACTGAAGCTTTCTTT. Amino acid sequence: CATYSLSTEAFF.

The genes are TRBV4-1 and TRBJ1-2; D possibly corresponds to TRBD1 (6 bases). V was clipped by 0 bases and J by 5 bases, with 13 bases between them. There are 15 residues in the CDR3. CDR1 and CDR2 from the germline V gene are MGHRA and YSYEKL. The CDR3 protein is CASSQDQGILYGYTF. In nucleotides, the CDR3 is TGCGCCAGCAGCCAAGATCAGGGGATTTTATATGGCTACACCTTC.

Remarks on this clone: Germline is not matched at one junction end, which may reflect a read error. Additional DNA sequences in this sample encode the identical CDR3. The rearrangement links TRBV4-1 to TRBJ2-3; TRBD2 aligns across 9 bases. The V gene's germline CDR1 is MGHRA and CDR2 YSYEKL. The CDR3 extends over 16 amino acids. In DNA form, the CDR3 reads TGTGCCAGCAGCCAATCACTAGCGGGTCTGGGGGATACGCAGTATTTT. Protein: CASSQSLAGLGDTQYF.

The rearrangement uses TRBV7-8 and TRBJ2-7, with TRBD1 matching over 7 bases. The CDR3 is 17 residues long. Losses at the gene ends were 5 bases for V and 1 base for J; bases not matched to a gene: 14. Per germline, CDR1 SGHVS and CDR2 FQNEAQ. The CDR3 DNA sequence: TGTGCCAGCAGCAAGGGCAGGAACCGGGACAGTTCCTACGAGCAGTACTTC. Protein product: CASSKGRNRDSSYEQYF.